This TCR beta chain derives from a study of blood T cell repertoires in COVID-19. Study information: COVID-19 samples, acute and convalescent, were from the United States, Italy and Spain. T cells, B-cell-depleted T cells, or PBMCs provided the cDNA or gDNA that served as material.

The CDR3 covers 15 residues. From germline, CDR1 is SGHRS and CDR2 YFSETQ. The V and J ends lost 4 bases and 10 bases, in that order; junction bases with no gene match: 16. Original analysis: Estimates of nucleated cell counts were drawn from the amplification of reference gene primers. Method: immunoSEQ multiplex PCR; TCRdb's copy keeps in-frame clones and lacks some. V and J calls and clone size are those listed in that table; D and trimming were worked out from the DNA. The sample records 200,000 or so clones, approximately 83% being singletons. Sequenced: peripheral blood. This chain joins TRBV5-1 and TRBJ1-1; 7 positions match TRBD1. This TCR derives from a man in his 60s with acute or convalescent COVID-19. CDR3 nucleotide sequence: TGCGCCAGCAGCCTGGGGGGGACAGAACGTAACGGAGCTTTCTTT. Protein sequence: CASSLGGTERNGAFF.